Below, 9 T cell receptor beta chains from the same sample are listed, as sequenced in a study of CD8 T cells in ankylosing spondylitis. TCRdb processed the 5' RACE reads anew with MiXCR; each CDR3 protein has one entry. The repertoire holds about 400,000 distinct CDR3 sequences, with 20% to 25% as singletons. No antigen has been identified for these receptors. Study-wide results and limits: Within ankylosing spondylitis blood, a TCR beta motif made up of roughly eight highly homologous variants appeared to be characteristic.

What was sequenced was blood, either unsorted or a sorted T cell fraction (not recorded which). These receptors all stem from a male donor with ankylosing spondylitis.

This clonotype turned up a few times. The V call is TRBV29-1, the J call TRBJ2-2; 12 nucleotides align to TRBD2. Germline V gene data show CDR1 as SQVTM and CDR2 as ANQGSEA. Trimming removed 3 bases from V and 3 bases from J; junction bases left unmatched: 8. CDR3 size: 17 residues. CDR3 residues: CSVDGLAGPADTGELFF. CDR3 nucleotide sequence: TGCAGCGTTGACGGACTAGCGGGACCCGCGGACACCGGGGAGCTGTTTTTT.

In this sample, this clonotype turned up a few times. This sequence joins TRBV29-1 and TRBJ2-1; D call uncertain. V lost 1 base to trimming and J lost 6 bases, with 4 bases between them. Germline V gene data show CDR1 as SQVTM and CDR2 as ANQGSEA. This CDR3 comprises 11 residues. In DNA, the CDR3 is TGCAGCGTTGAAGGGGTCAATGAGCAGTTCTTC. It encodes CSVEGVNEQFF.

This clonotype has more than one count but fewer than ten. The chain has TRBV6-1 and TRBJ2-7; maybe TRBD1 (7 bases). The CDR3 has 14 amino acids. The germline V and J ends were trimmed by 6 bases and 3 bases, with 15 bases remaining between them. The germline V gene encodes CDR1 MNHNS and CDR2 SASEGT. The CDR3 DNA is TGTGCCAGCAGGGCAGGAGGGGGCGGCTACGAGCAGTACTTC. Translation gives CASRAGGGGYEQYF.

The V and J genes are TRBV12-3 or TRBV12-4 and TRBJ2-2; no firm D call. V lost 10 bases and J lost 1, with 10 bases in between. This CDR3 region has 13 residues. In DNA form, the CDR3 reads TGTGCCATCAGCGAGCGGAACACCGGGGAGCTGTTTTTT. Protein product: CAISERNTGELFF.

This clonotype was detected only a few times. The chain has TRBV7-3 and TRBJ2-1; D is possibly TRBD2 (7 bases). The V gene's germline CDR1 is SGHTA and CDR2 FQGTGA. Trimming stripped 1 base from V and 1 base from J, with 29 bases between. The CDR3 contains 22 residues. The CDR3 spells CASSLSGGGGGSPRRSYNEQFF. The CDR3 DNA sequence: TGTGCCAGCAGCTTAAGTGGTGGAGGGGGAGGGTCGCCTCGACGGTCCTACAATGAGCAGTTCTTC.

The rearrangement links TRBV11-1 to TRBJ1-4; 10 positions match TRBD1. The V segment lost 1 base and the J segment 0 bases; nucleotides outside the gene matches: 5. Germline CDR1 is SGHAT and CDR2 is FQDESV (reference sequence). This CDR3 region has 18 residues. The CDR3 DNA reads as TGTGCCAGCAGCTTAGGGGACAGGGGTAACGCAACTAATGAAAAACTGTTTTTT. Protein: CASSLGDRGNATNEKLFF.

J is TRBJ2-3 and V is TRBV12-3 or TRBV12-4, with D perhaps TRBD2 (6 bases). V was trimmed by 6 bases and J by 2 bases, leaving 12 bases between them. The CDR3 has 14 amino acids. As DNA, the CDR3 is TGTGCCAGCAGGGTGGGAGGTCCCACAGATACGCAGTATTTT. As protein: CASRVGGPTDTQYF.

For the CDR3, the DNA is TGTGCCAGCAGTGAACCACCGGGACAGGGGGCAGAAAAACTGTTTTTT. Protein product: CASSEPPGQGAEKLFF. V gene TRBV6-1 combines with J gene TRBJ1-4, with 12 bases fitting TRBD1. V lost 2 bases to trimming and J lost 8 bases; unmatched junction nucleotides: 6. CDR3 length: 16 amino acids. Germline V gives CDR1 MNHNS, CDR2 SASEGT.

This clonotype was picked up many times. This chain joins TRBV5-1 and TRBJ1-3, with TRBD1 as a possible D gene (6 bases). Between the trimmed V and J ends, which lost 1 base and 0 bases, there was a span of 8 bases. This CDR3 comprises 15 residues. Germline CDR1 and CDR2: SGHRS and YFSETQ. This chain's CDR3 is CASSLRGDSGNTIYF. The CDR3 bases are TGCGCCAGCAGCTTGAGGGGGGACTCTGGAAACACCATATATTTT.